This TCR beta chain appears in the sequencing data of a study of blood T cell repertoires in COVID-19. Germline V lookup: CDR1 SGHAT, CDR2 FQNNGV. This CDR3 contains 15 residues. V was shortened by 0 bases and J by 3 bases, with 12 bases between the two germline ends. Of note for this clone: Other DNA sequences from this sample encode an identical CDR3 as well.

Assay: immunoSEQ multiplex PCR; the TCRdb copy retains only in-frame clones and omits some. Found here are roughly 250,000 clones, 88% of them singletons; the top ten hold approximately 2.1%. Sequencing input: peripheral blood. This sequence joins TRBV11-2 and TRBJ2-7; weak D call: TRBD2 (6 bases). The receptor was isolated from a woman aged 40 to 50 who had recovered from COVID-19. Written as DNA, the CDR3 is TGTGCCAGCAGCTTAGAGCGGGGAGCGGGCTACGAGCAGTACTTC. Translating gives CASSLERGAGYEQYF. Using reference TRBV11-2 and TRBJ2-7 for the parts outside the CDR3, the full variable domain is EAGVAQSPRYKIIEKRQSVAFWCNPISGHATLYWYQQILGQGPKLLIQFQNNGVVDDSQLPKDRFSAERLKGVDSTLKIQPAKLEDSAVYLCASSLERGAGYEQYFGPGTRLTVT.